Shown below are 14 T cell receptor beta chains from a single sample sequenced in a study of blood T cell repertoires in COVID-19 (dated by TCRdb to the early 2020s). Receptor amplification or capture employed the immunoSEQ multiplex PCR assay. The table was pulled from immuneACCESS by TCRdb, which kept in-frame rearrangements only. Such tables lose some clones; where checked, under half of the loss comes from unresolved V genes, and the rest has no known cause. The sample yields approximately 88,000 clones; 80% were counted once. The ten largest clones capture 19% of the sample. Material: peripheral blood. These receptors originate from an elderly woman with acute or convalescent COVID-19.

The chain joins TRBV7-2 to TRBJ2-7; TRBD2 aligns across 8 bases. V lost 5 bases, J lost 4 bases, and 10 bases stayed unmatched. This CDR3 spans 15 amino acids. Germline CDR1 and CDR2: SGHTA and FQGNSA. In nucleotides, the CDR3 is TGTGCCAGCAGCCCCGGGGGAGCGGGGGATTACGAGCAGTACTTC. It yields the protein CASSPGGAGDYEQYF.

This clone was found once. The chain uses TRBV27 and TRBJ1-4; 8 bases match TRBD1. Germline-derived CDR1 and CDR2 are MNHEY and SMNVEV (reference sequence). This CDR3 region has 14 residues. The V and J ends lost 5 bases and 7 bases, in that order; junction bases with no gene match: 6. The CDR3 loop reads CASSDSGGGEKLFF. DNA of the CDR3: TGTGCCAGCAGTGACTCAGGGGGCGGTGAAAAACTGTTTTTT.

This clone was detected once. V gene TRBV20-1 combines with J gene TRBJ2-5; possible D gene TRBD2, 5 bases. The CDR3 is 10 residues long. Trimming took 5 bases from V and 7 from J, leaving 8 bases between them. The germline gives CDR1 DFQATT, CDR2 SNEGSKA (reference sequence). The CDR3: CSASEGTQYF. Written as DNA, the CDR3 is TGCAGTGCTTCTGAGGGGACCCAGTACTTC.

This rearrangement joins TRBV7-8 to TRBJ1-1; the match to TRBD1 covers 9 bases. The CDR3 has 15 amino acids. The ends lost 0 bases at V and 4 bases at J; junction bases unmatched: 3. CDR1 and CDR2 (germline): SGHVS, FQNEAQ. The DNA of the CDR3 is TGTGCCAGCAGCTTAGCGGACAGGGGCTCCACTGAAGCTTTCTTT. This gives the protein CASSLADRGSTEAFF.

This chain links TRBV2 with TRBJ1-5; possibly TRBD1 for D (6 bases). This CDR3 has 12 residues. Germline CDR1 and CDR2: SNHLY and FYNNEI. V lost 10 bases and J 8 bases, leaving 15 bases between the germline ends. The CDR3 DNA reads TGTGCCACCAATACAGGGCCTGAGCCCCAGCATTTT. Translating gives CATNTGPEPQHF.

In this sample, this clone turned up once. The chain joins TRBV19 to TRBJ1-6; D perhaps matches TRBD1 (5 bases). CDR1 and CDR2 from the germline V gene are LNHDA and SQIVND (reference sequence). The CDR3 runs to 15 residues. Trimming pared 1 base from V and 7 bases from J, leaving 11 bases between. CDR3: CASSIGAGWNSPLHF. Here the CDR3 DNA reads TGTGCCAGTAGTATAGGAGCAGGGTGGAATTCACCCCTCCACTTT.

The V gene is TRBV7-2, the J gene TRBJ2-1; D gene uncertain. V shed 5 bases and J shed 8 bases, with 7 bases lying between them. Germline V gene sequence: CDR1 SGHTA, CDR2 FQGNSA. The CDR3 is 11 amino acids. CDR3 sequence (DNA): TGTGCCAGCAGCGCCAACTATGAGCAGTTCTTC. This translates into CASSANYEQFF.

This clone was seen only a few times. The chain combines TRBV7-8 with TRBJ1-2, with D maybe TRBD1 (6 bases). V lost 2 bases to trimming and J lost 11 bases, with 12 bases between them. The germline V gene encodes CDR1 SGHVS and CDR2 FQNEAQ. The CDR3 is made up of 12 amino acids. Here the CDR3 reads CASSLSGGGYTF. CDR3 nucleotide sequence: TGTGCCAGCAGCTTATCGGGGGGCGGTTACACCTTC.

The genes are TRBV4-2 and TRBJ2-5; TRBD2 matches 7 bases. The CDR3 has 14 residues. CDR1 is LGHNA and CDR2 is YNFKEQ in the germline V gene. The ends lost 4 bases at V and 0 bases at J; junction bases unmatched: 2. CDR3 protein: CASSPGGNQETQYF. The CDR3 region has the DNA TGTGCCAGCAGCCCCGGGGGGAACCAAGAGACCCAGTACTTC.

The chain carries TRBV7-2 and TRBJ2-7; 7 nucleotides line up with TRBD2. Germline assignment: CDR1 SGHTA and CDR2 FQGNSA. This CDR3 has 14 amino acids. V shed 7 bases, J shed 0 bases, and the junction held 6 bases outside the gene matches. CDR3 loop: CASTVGGSSYEQYF. CDR3 DNA sequence: TGTGCCAGCACCGTTGGCGGGAGCTCCTACGAGCAGTACTTC. The variable domain in full, with the rest retrieved from reference TRBV7-2 and TRBJ2-7, is GAGVSQSPSNKVTEKGKDVELRCDPISGHTALYWYRQSLGQGLEFLIYFQGNSAPDKSGLPSDRFSAERTGGSVSTLTIQRTQQEDSAVYLCASTVGGSSYEQYFGPGTRLTVT.

This chain joins TRBV19 and TRBJ2-5; 9 nucleotides agree with TRBD2. From germline, CDR1 is LNHDA and CDR2 SQIVND (reference sequence). This CDR3 has 15 residues. J was trimmed by 4 bases and V by 3 bases; bases with no gene match: 6. Written as DNA, the CDR3 is TGTGCCAGTAGTATCGGGACTAGCAGAAGAGAGACCCAGTACTTC. Encoded protein: CASSIGTSRRETQYF.

This clone was recorded a few times. V usage is TRBV11-1 and J usage is TRBJ2-3, with 10 positions matching TRBD1. V gave up 7 bases and J gave up 4 bases; unmatched junction bases: 5. CDR1 and CDR2 (germline): SGHAT, FQDESV (reference sequence). The CDR3 has 14 amino acids. The CDR3 DNA sequence: TGTGCCAGCAACGACAGGGGGCGCGCAGATACGCAGTATTTT. It specifies CASNDRGRADTQYF.

V usage is TRBV19 and J usage is TRBJ2-1, with TRBD1 matching over 8 bases. CDR3 length: 16 amino acids. CDR1 and CDR2 from the germline V gene are LNHDA and SQIVND (reference sequence). J lost 0 bases, V lost 5 bases, and 6 bases had no gene match. CDR3 bases: TGTGCCAGTAGTCATCGACAGGGGAGCTCCTACAATGAGCAGTTCTTC. It specifies CASSHRQGSSYNEQFF.

This chain uses TRBV19 with TRBJ2-2; 9 nucleotides agree with TRBD2. Germline V gene lookup returns CDR1 LNHDA and CDR2 SQIVND (reference sequence). The V segment lost 6 bases and the J segment 4 bases; nucleotides outside the gene matches: 3. This CDR3 spans 14 amino acids. In DNA form, the CDR3 reads TGTGCCAGTAGGCGGGAGGGCCGCACCGGGGAGCTGTTTTTT. Translating gives CASRREGRTGELFF.